One sample yielded the 8 T cell receptor beta chains listed below, sequenced in a study of regulatory T cells in long-lasting Graves disease. Construction of TCR beta libraries relied on iRepertoire HTBI primers and on Arm-PCR targeting CDR3 regions. From the multiplex PCR reads, TCRdb called clonotypes with MiXCR, one entry per CDR3 protein. The sample lists a few hundred thousand distinct CDR3 sequences, roughly 21% occurring once. Noted time point: persistent/refractory GD, antithyroid drugs over 5 years with positive TRAb. Extracted RNA from PBMCs served as the source of the TCR library. Sequencing was performed on peripheral blood mononuclear cells (PBMCs), taken when the disease was refractory, from a patient treated with antithyroid drugs. Every receptor here comes from a female donor with Graves disease.

This clonotype was seen many times. The chain employs TRBV28 and TRBJ2-7; D remains ambiguous. The germline gives CDR1 MDHEN, CDR2 SYDVKM. The V end was cut by 5 bases, the J end by 3 bases, with 14 bases between. The CDR3 sequence is 14 residues long. The CDR3 DNA follows: TGTGCCAGCAGTCTCAATAGAGTCCTCTACGAGCAGTACTTC. It yields the protein CASSLNRVLYEQYF.

Worth noting for this clonotype: A much larger clonotype is one base distant, so this may be a read error. V is TRBV11-2 and J is TRBJ2-5, with D perhaps being TRBD1 or TRBD2 (6 bases each). The CDR3 loop spans 13 amino acids. In germline, CDR1 is SGHAT, CDR2 FQNNGV. DNA of the CDR3: TGTGCCAGCAACTTAGGGGGGCCAGAGACCCAGTACTTC. Translation gives CASNLGGPETQYF.

The chain joins TRBV5-1 to TRBJ2-2, with 9 bases lining up with TRBD1. The germline CDR1 and CDR2 sequences are SGHRS and YFSETQ. The CDR3 consists of 15 residues. The ends lost 5 bases at V and 5 bases at J; junction bases unmatched: 7. In DNA form, the CDR3 reads TGCGCCAGCAGTGGCGGACAGGGGCGAACCGGGGAGCTGTTTTTT. Translating gives CASSGGQGRTGELFF.

This clonotype was seen many times. V and J are TRBV28 and TRBJ2-2, with 9 bases aligning to TRBD2. The germline CDR1 and CDR2 sequences are MDHEN and SYDVKM. V lost 2 bases and J lost 1; bases outside the gene matches: 2. This CDR3 has 16 amino acids. The CDR3 DNA follows: TGTGCCAGCAGTTTAGCAGCGGGAGGGAACACCGGGGAGCTGTTTTTT. Translated: CASSLAAGGNTGELFF.

This clonotype turned up a few times. This chain uses TRBV4-1 with TRBJ2-7; a weak D match, TRBD1 (6 bases). CDR1 and CDR2 from the germline V gene are MGHRA and YSYEKL. The CDR3 extends over 17 amino acids. Deletions cut 3 bases from V and 4 bases from J, with 22 bases between. CDR3 bases: TGCGCCAGCAGCCAGAAGGGGGACGGGACGGTAAAATACGAGCAGTACTTC. It specifies CASSQKGDGTVKYEQYF.

The rearrangement links TRBV6-2 or TRBV6-3 to TRBJ2-1, with 8 positions matching TRBD2. The germline CDR1 and CDR2 sequences are MNHEY and SVGEGT. The CDR3 is 18 residues long. J was trimmed by 4 bases and V by 3 bases; bases with no gene match: 14. Here the CDR3 reads CASSYPREALRPYNEQFF. Written as DNA, the CDR3 is TGTGCCAGCAGTTATCCGCGGGAGGCCCTTCGACCTTACAATGAGCAGTTCTTC.

This clonotype turned up a few times. The V and J genes are TRBV6-5 and TRBJ1-1; 8 positions match TRBD1. The CDR3 is 15 residues long. V lost 0 bases and J lost 3; bases outside the gene matches: 3. Germline assignment: CDR1 MNHEY and CDR2 SVGAGI. Here the CDR3 reads CASSYSSQGDTEAFF. In nucleotides, the CDR3 is TGTGCCAGCAGTTACTCATCACAGGGGGACACTGAAGCTTTCTTT.

This clonotype was observed a few times. The J gene is TRBJ1-5, the V gene TRBV4-3; TRBD1 agrees at 7 bases. V was pared by 0 bases and J by 5 bases, with 7 bases of the junction left unmatched. CDR1 is LGHNA, CDR2 YSLEER, per germline. This CDR3 is 16 amino acids long. CDR3 DNA: TGCGCCAGCAGCCAAGATTGGGGGCAGGGGGATCAGCCCCAGCATTTT. It encodes CASSQDWGQGDQPQHF.